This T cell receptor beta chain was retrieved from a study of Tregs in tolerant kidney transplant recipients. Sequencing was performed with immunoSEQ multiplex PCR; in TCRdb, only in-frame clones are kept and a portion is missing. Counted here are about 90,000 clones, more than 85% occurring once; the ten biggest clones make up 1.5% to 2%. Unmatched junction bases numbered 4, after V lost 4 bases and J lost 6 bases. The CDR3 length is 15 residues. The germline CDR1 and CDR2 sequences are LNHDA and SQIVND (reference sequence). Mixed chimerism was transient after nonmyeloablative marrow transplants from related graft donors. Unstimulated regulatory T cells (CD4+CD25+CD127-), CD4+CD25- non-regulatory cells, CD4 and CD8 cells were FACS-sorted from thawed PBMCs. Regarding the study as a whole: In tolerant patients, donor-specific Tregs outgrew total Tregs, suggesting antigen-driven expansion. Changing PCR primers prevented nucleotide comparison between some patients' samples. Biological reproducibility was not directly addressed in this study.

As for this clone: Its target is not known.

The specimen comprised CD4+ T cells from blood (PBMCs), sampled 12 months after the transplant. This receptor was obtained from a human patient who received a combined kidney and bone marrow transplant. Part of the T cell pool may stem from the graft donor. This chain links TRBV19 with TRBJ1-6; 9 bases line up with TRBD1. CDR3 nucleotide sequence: TGTGCCAGTAGTACTACGGGACAGGGTAATTCACCCCTCCACTTT. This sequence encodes CASSTTGQGNSPLHF.